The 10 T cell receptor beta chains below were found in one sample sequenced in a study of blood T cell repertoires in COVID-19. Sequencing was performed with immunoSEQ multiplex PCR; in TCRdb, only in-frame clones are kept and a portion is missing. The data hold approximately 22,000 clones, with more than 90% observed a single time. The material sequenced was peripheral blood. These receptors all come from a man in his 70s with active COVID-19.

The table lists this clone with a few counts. The CDR3 sequence is CAAKRQGSRNTEAFF. Here the CDR3 DNA reads TGTGCCGCTAAGAGGCAGGGGAGTCGGAACACTGAAGCTTTCTTT. The V call is TRBV28, the J call TRBJ1-1; D is possibly TRBD1 (6 bases). The CDR3 is made up of 15 amino acids. Germline V gives CDR1 MDHEN, CDR2 SYDVKM. V was pared by 11 bases and J by 1 base, with 20 bases between.

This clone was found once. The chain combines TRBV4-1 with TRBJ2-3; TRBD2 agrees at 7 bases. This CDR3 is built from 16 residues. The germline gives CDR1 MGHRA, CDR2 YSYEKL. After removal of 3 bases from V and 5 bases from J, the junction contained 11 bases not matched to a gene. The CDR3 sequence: CASSQGRGEGEDTQYF. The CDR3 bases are TGCGCCAGCAGCCAGGGCCGGGGGGAGGGAGAAGATACGCAGTATTTT.

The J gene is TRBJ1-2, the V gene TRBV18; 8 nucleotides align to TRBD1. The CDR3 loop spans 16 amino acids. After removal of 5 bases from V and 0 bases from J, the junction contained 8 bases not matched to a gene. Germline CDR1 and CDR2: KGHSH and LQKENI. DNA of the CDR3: TGTGCCAGCTCAGCGGGGACAGGCAGAGCTAACTATGGCTACACCTTC. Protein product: CASSAGTGRANYGYTF.

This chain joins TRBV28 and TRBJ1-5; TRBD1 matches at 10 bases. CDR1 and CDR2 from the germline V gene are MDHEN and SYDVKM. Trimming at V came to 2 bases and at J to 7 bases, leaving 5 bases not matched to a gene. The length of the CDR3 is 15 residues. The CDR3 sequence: CASSLGTGDEQPQHF. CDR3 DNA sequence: TGTGCCAGCAGTTTAGGGACAGGGGATGAACAGCCCCAGCATTTT. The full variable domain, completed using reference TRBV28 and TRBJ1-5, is DVKVTQSSRYLVKRTGEKVFLECVQDMDHENMFWYRQDPGLGLRLIYFSYDVKMKEKGDIPEGYSVSREKKERFSLILESASTNQTSMYLCASSLGTGDEQPQHFGDGTRLSIL.

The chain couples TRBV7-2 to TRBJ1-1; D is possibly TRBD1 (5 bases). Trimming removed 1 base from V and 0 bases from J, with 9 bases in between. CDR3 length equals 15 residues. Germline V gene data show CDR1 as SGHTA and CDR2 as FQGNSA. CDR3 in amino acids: CASSLGAGMNTEAFF. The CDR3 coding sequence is TGTGCCAGCAGCTTAGGAGCAGGGATGAACACTGAAGCTTTCTTT.

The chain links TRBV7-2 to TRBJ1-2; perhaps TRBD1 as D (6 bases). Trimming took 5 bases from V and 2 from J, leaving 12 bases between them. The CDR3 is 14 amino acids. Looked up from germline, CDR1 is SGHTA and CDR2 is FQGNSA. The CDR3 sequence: CASSKPQGNYGYTF. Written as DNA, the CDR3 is TGTGCCAGCAGCAAACCACAGGGAAACTATGGCTACACCTTC.

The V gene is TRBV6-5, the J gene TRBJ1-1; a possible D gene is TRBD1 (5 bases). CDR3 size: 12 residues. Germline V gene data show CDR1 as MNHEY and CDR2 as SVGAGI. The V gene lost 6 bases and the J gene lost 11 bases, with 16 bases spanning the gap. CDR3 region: CASRQGEFEAFF. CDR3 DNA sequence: TGTGCCAGCAGACAAGGGGAATTCGAGGCTTTCTTT.

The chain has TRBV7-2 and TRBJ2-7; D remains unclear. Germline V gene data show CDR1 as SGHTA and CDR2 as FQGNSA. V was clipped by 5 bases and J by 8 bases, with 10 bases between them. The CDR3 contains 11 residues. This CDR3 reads CASSDIEKQYF. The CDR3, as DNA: TGTGCCAGCAGCGACATCGAAAAGCAGTACTTC.

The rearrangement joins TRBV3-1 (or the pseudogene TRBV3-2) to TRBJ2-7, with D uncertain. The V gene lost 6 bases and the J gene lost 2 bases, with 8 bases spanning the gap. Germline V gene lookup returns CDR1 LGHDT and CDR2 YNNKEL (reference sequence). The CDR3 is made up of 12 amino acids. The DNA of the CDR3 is TGTGCCAGCAGAGGTGGGCCCTACGAGCAGTACTTC. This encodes CASRGGPYEQYF.

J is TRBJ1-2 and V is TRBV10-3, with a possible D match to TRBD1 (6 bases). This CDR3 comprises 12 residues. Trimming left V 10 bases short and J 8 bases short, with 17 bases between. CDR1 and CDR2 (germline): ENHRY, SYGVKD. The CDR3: CATVGGPRGYTF. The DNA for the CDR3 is TGTGCCACTGTCGGGGGGCCTAGGGGCTACACCTTC.